This TCR beta chain was captured in a study of T cell repertoires in cytomegalovirus infection. Looking at the study overall: It was recently identified HLA-C-restricted and well-studied HLA-B-restricted CMV epitopes that the study used. Public TCR beta signatures indicated both CMV infection and matching HLA type.

Points from the study as a whole: HLA-C-restricted CMV-specific TCR beta clonotypes prevailed in the ex vivo response. Accumulated public TCR beta family frequency recognized individuals carrying CMV together with the relevant HLA.

Using its own MiXCR run on the reads, TCRdb lists one record per CDR3 protein. Of about 770,000 distinct CDR3 sequences listed, almost 30% are singletons. Germline loops: CDR1 SQVTM, CDR2 ANQGSEA. This CDR3 has 12 residues. A remark on this clonotype: Its antigen remains unidentified. The junction differs from germline at one of its ends, possibly a read error.

The clonotype was recovered from a human donor in good health (CMV status not recorded). Some clones in this sample may be carry-over from other donors' samples. Specimen: cultured CD8+ T cells from PBMCs, collected from culture after CMV antigen stimulation. The rearrangement links TRBV29-1 to TRBJ1-2; 10 bases map to TRBD1. CDR3 protein: CSVYPGTGEYSF. As DNA, the CDR3 is TGCAGCGTGTACCCCGGGACAGGGGAATACTCCTTC. Drawing the rest from reference TRBV29-1 and TRBJ1-2, the complete variable domain is SAVISQKPSRDICQRGTSLTIQCQVDSQVTMMFWYRQQPGQSLTLIATANQGSEATYESGFVIDKFPISRPNLTFSTLTVSNMSPEDSSIYLCSVYPGTGEYSFGSGTRLTVV.